One and the same sample provided the 23 T cell receptor beta chains below, sequenced in a study of CD8 T cells in ankylosing spondylitis. TCRdb fed the 5' RACE reads into MiXCR, producing one record per CDR3 protein. Of 250,000 to 400,000 distinct CDR3 sequences listed, 11% are singletons. Source material: blood, either unsorted or a sorted T cell fraction (not recorded which). The receptors here all came from a female donor with ankylosing spondylitis or in good health (not recorded which).

Note on this clonotype: One end of the junction fails to match germline, which may point to a read error. CDR3 amino acids: CASSSPGTPNTGELFF. Here the CDR3 DNA reads TGTGCCAGCAGCTCTCCCGGGACACCGAATACCGGGGAGCTGTTTTTT. The chain carries TRBV7-6 and TRBJ2-2; D may be TRBD1 (6 bases). The germline V gene has CDR1 SGHVS and CDR2 FNYEAQ. The CDR3 spans 16 residues.

This clonotype has a count of ten or more. The chain is built from TRBV5-1 and TRBJ1-1; weak D call: TRBD1 (6 bases). Trimming removed 3 bases from V and 5 bases from J, with 17 bases in between. Germline lookup yields CDR1 SGHRS and CDR2 YFSETQ. The CDR3 sequence is 15 residues long. The CDR3 DNA reads TGCGCCAGCAGCTCTCTAACAGGGTCGGGGACTGAAGCTTTCTTT. It is translated as CASSSLTGSGTEAFF.

This clonotype was counted many times. The V call is TRBV29-1, the J call TRBJ1-4; tentatively, D is TRBD1 (5 bases). The CDR3 is 14 residues long. Germline loops: CDR1 SQVTM, CDR2 ANQGSEA. V was trimmed by 4 bases and J by 7 bases, leaving 16 bases between them. The CDR3 bases are TGCAGCGTTGTCCAGGGATTAGGTACTGAAAAACTGTTTTTT. It yields the protein CSVVQGLGTEKLFF.

This clonotype appeared many times. The rearrangement links TRBV30 to TRBJ2-1; D is unclear. The CDR3 consists of 14 residues. V was clipped by 0 bases and J by 0 bases, with 6 bases between them. Germline values: CDR1 GTSNPN, CDR2 SVGIG (reference sequence). This CDR3 is CAWSVSPSYNEQFF. For the CDR3, the DNA is TGTGCCTGGAGTGTATCCCCCTCCTACAATGAGCAGTTCTTC.

On this clonotype: It may be a read error: a sequence one base away is much more abundant. The gene calls are TRBV4-2 and TRBJ2-3; 10 bases align to TRBD2. From germline, CDR1 is LGHNA and CDR2 YNFKEQ. The length of the CDR3 is 17 residues. Written as DNA, the CDR3 is TGTGCCATCAGCCAAGAAGGAGCGGGGGGGGGCACAGATACGCAGTATTTT. Amino acids: CAISQEGAGGGTDTQYF.

This clonotype was detected many times. The rearrangement joins TRBV7-8 to TRBJ1-2; 7 bases fit TRBD1. V was pared by 0 bases and J by 4 bases, with 2 bases of the junction left unmatched. Germline V gives CDR1 SGHVS, CDR2 FQNEAQ. The CDR3 has 14 amino acids. The CDR3 loop is CASSLARQGYGYTF. CDR3 DNA: TGTGCCAGCAGCTTAGCGAGACAGGGCTATGGCTACACCTTC.

This clonotype has ten or more counts. This chain joins TRBV6-2 or TRBV6-3 and TRBJ1-5; 8 positions agree with TRBD1. With V trimmed by 4 bases and J by 9 bases, 14 bases remained unmatched. Germline values: CDR1 MNHEY, CDR2 SVGEGT. The CDR3 contains 16 residues. This chain's CDR3 is CASSSNPGQVRWPQHF. CDR3 coding DNA: TGTGCCAGCAGTTCCAACCCGGGACAGGTGCGCTGGCCCCAGCATTTT.

This clonotype was seen repeatedly, ten times or more. The genes are TRBV28 and TRBJ2-7; 8 bases fit TRBD2. CDR3 length equals 15 residues. V trimming: 5 bases; J trimming: 7 bases; junction bases outside the gene matches: 13. CDR1 is MDHEN and CDR2 is SYDVKM in the germline V gene. The DNA of the CDR3 is TGTGCCAGCAGTCTTTTCCCTATCCGGGGGGGAGAGCAGTACTTC. This gives the protein CASSLFPIRGGEQYF.

This clonotype appeared a few times. V is TRBV9 and J is TRBJ2-1; 10 bases are a match to TRBD1. Per germline, CDR1 SGDLS and CDR2 YYNGEE. The CDR3 consists of 20 residues. The ends lost 1 base at V and 0 bases at J; junction bases unmatched: 13. DNA of the CDR3: TGTGCCAGCAGCGTAAATTCCGGGACAGGGGACCGTAGCTCCTACAATGAGCAGTTCTTC. Translating gives CASSVNSGTGDRSSYNEQFF.

This clonotype came up many times. V and J are TRBV5-1 and TRBJ2-5; 8 nucleotides line up with TRBD1. The CDR3 consists of 16 residues. V lost 4 bases to trimming and J lost 1 base; unmatched junction nucleotides: 9. Germline loops: CDR1 SGHRS, CDR2 YFSETQ. CDR3 DNA: TGCGCCAGCAGCCGCCTTCCAGACAGGGGCCAAGAGACCCAGTACTTC. Translating it yields CASSRLPDRGQETQYF.

This clonotype appeared a few times. The chain links TRBV5-1 to TRBJ2-7; 9 bases map to TRBD1. The CDR3 loop spans 14 amino acids. Germline CDR1 and CDR2: SGHRS and YFSETQ. The V segment lost 4 bases and the J segment 6 bases; nucleotides outside the gene matches: 8. CDR3 coding DNA: TGCGCCAGCAGCCCGGACAGGGGATCCCTCGAGCAGTACTTC. This gives the protein CASSPDRGSLEQYF. The complete variable domain, with remaining parts taken from reference TRBV5-1 and TRBJ2-7, reads KAGVTQTPRYLIKTRGQQVTLSCSPISGHRSVSWYQQTPGQGLQFLFEYFSETQRNKGNFPGRFSGRQFSNSRSEMNVSTLELGDSALYLCASSPDRGSLEQYFGPGTRLTVT.

In this sample, this clonotype turned up many times. This chain connects TRBV20-1 to TRBJ2-1; the D is unclear. The germline V gene encodes CDR1 DFQATT and CDR2 SNEGSKA (reference sequence). The CDR3 contains 14 residues. The germline V and J ends were trimmed by 6 bases and 0 bases, with 12 bases remaining between them. CDR3 nucleotides: TGCAGTGCCAAAGGGCGGTACTCCTACAATGAGCAGTTCTTC. As protein: CSAKGRYSYNEQFF.

This chain joins TRBV27 and TRBJ2-1; weak D call: TRBD1 (6 bases). This CDR3 comprises 15 residues. The germline V gene encodes CDR1 MNHEY and CDR2 SMNVEV (reference sequence). V dropped 5 bases and J dropped 5 bases, with 16 bases sitting between them. The CDR3 nucleotides are TGTGCCAGCAGTAACACAGGGATTCGGGACAATGAGCAGTTCTTC. Translation gives CASSNTGIRDNEQFF.

This clonotype was observed at least ten times. V is TRBV11-1 and J is TRBJ2-7, with D perhaps matching TRBD1 (5 bases). Trimming took 1 base from V and 3 from J, leaving 7 bases between them. Germline V CDR1 and CDR2: SGHAT, FQDESV (reference sequence). CDR3 length equals 13 residues. The CDR3: CASSLGGIYEQYF. The CDR3 DNA reads TGTGCCAGCAGCTTAGGGGGCATCTACGAGCAGTACTTC.

There are many counts of this clonotype. The gene calls are TRBV10-3 and TRBJ1-5; the D gene is possibly TRBD1 (5 bases). CDR1 ENHRY and CDR2 SYGVKD come from the germline V gene. The germline V and J ends were trimmed by 11 bases and 4 bases, with 15 bases remaining between them. There are 13 residues in the CDR3. The CDR3 DNA is TGTGCCGTTGGGGGGACCGAGAATCAGCCCCAGCATTTT. This translates into CAVGGTENQPQHF.

This clonotype was counted ten times or more. The chain carries TRBV28 and TRBJ2-7; TRBD2 matches at 7 bases. The trim removed 5 bases at V and 0 bases at J, leaving 16 bases unmatched. The CDR3 loop spans 18 amino acids. Germline CDR1 MDHEN, CDR2 SYDVKM. For the CDR3, the DNA is TGTGCCAGCAGTAAAATCGGCCAGATAGGACTAGTCTCCTACGAGCAGTACTTC. Translated, it gives CASSKIGQIGLVSYEQYF.

In this sample, this clonotype turned up many times. V and J are TRBV10-3 and TRBJ2-3, with D hard to call. Germline CDR1 is ENHRY and CDR2 is SYGVKD. The CDR3 runs 12 residues. V shed 8 bases and J shed 0 bases, with 6 bases lying between them. The CDR3 sequence: CAIGLSTDTQYF. For the CDR3, the DNA is TGTGCCATCGGGCTAAGCACAGATACGCAGTATTTT.

A word on this clonotype: This may arise from a read error, as a much more abundant clone is one base away. This rearrangement joins TRBV28 to TRBJ2-7; D not certain. CDR1 MDHEN and CDR2 SYDVKM come from the germline V gene. Trimming removed 4 bases from V and 9 bases from J, with 16 bases in between. The CDR3 has 13 residues. The chain's CDR3 is CASSWTGVRRQYF. Here the CDR3 DNA reads TGTGCCAGCAGTTGGACGGGCGTACGACGGCAGTACTTC.

This clonotype was found many times. The CDR3 nucleotides read TGCAGTGCCCGGGGGATTGTCCGGGAGCAGTACTTC. It specifies CSARGIVREQYF. The chain is built from TRBV20-1 and TRBJ2-7; a weak D match, TRBD2 (6 bases). The CDR3 is made up of 12 amino acids. V was trimmed by 6 bases and J by 7 bases, leaving 16 bases between them. Germline V gene sequence: CDR1 DFQATT, CDR2 SNEGSKA (reference sequence).

This clonotype has at least ten counts. The rearrangement uses TRBV10-3 and TRBJ2-3; 10 bases align to TRBD2. This CDR3 contains 18 residues. After removal of 0 bases from V and 2 bases from J, the junction contained 8 bases not matched to a gene. Germline V gives CDR1 ENHRY, CDR2 SYGVKD. The CDR3 is CAISESWGLALITDTQYF. The CDR3 bases are TGTGCCATCAGTGAGTCATGGGGACTAGCGTTAATCACAGATACGCAGTATTTT.

This clonotype was picked up many times. The chain joins TRBV7-9 to TRBJ2-3, with D possibly matching TRBD2 (5 bases). The germline V gene has CDR1 SEHNR and CDR2 FQNEAQ (reference sequence). This CDR3 comprises 17 residues. V shed 5 bases and J shed 5 bases, with 23 bases lying between them. CDR3 nucleotides: TGTGCCAGCAGCCCCCGAACTAGGCCAGGCCCAGGAGATACGCAGTATTTT. The encoded protein is CASSPRTRPGPGDTQYF.

This clonotype was counted only a few times. V and J are TRBV9 and TRBJ1-2; D gene ambiguous. Germline values: CDR1 SGDLS, CDR2 YYNGEE. This CDR3 has 15 residues. V lost 0 bases to trimming and J lost 4 bases, with 13 bases between them. CDR3 sequence: CASSVEFSAAYGYTF. The CDR3 region has the DNA TGTGCCAGCAGCGTAGAGTTTTCAGCAGCCTATGGCTACACCTTC.

This chain uses TRBV19 with TRBJ2-3, with 9 bases identical to TRBD1. The CDR3 contains 15 residues. The V segment lost 6 bases and the J segment 3 bases; nucleotides outside the gene matches: 7. Germline CDR1 and CDR2: LNHDA and SQIVND (reference sequence). CDR3 nucleotides: TGTGCCAGTAGCTACGACAGGGGGAAGACAGATACGCAGTATTTT. Translated: CASSYDRGKTDTQYF.